This section outlines one T cell receptor beta chain sequence together with its context. Antigen specificity is unknown. The sample originates from a study of shared clonotypes between healthy human individuals. At the level of the study: Each donor contributed plates that comprised three CD4 naive, three CD4 memory, two CD8 naive and one CD8 memory. Study-level results: In general, naive subsets displayed greater estimated richness than memory subsets did.

Data came from immunoSEQ multiplex PCR; TCRdb stores just in-frame clones and leaves some out. The sample consists of roughly 700,000 clones, roughly 87% of them appearing once. From germline, CDR1 is LNHDA and CDR2 SQIVND (reference sequence). Trimming removed 3 bases at V and 2 bases at J, with 11 bases between. The CDR3 sequence is 14 residues long. The gene calls are TRBV19 and TRBJ2-7; D is unresolved. The material sequenced was memory CD8+ T cells from PBMCs. Subset specified: CD45RO+ cells pooled with CCR7-negative TemRA cells. This sequence originates from a man aged 18 to 29 in good health. Some clones in this sample may be carry-over from other donors' samples. The CDR3 sequence: CASSIVAGPYEQYF. In DNA form, the CDR3 reads TGTGCCAGTAGTATCGTAGCCGGGCCCTACGAGCAGTACTTC.